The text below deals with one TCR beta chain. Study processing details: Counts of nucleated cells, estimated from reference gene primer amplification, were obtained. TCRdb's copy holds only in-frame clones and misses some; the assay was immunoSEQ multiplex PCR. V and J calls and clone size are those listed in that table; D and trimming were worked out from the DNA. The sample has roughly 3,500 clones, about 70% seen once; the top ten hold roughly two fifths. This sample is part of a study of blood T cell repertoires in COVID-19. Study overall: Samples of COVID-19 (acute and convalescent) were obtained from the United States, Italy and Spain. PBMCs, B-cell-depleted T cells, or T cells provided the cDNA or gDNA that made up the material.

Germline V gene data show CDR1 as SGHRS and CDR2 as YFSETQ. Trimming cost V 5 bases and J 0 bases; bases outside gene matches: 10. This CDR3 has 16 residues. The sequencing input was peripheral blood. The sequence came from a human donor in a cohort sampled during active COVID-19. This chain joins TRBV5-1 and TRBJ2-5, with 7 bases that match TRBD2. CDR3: CASRMVGGGYQETQYF. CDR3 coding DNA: TGCGCCAGCAGAATGGTGGGCGGGGGTTACCAAGAGACCCAGTACTTC.